The 17 T cell receptor beta chains presented below share a single source sample, sequenced in a study of cytomegalovirus exposure and HLA in healthy donors. In the PCR, 60 Vbeta and 13 Jbeta primers were used. Clones were read by immunoSEQ multiplex PCR, and TCRdb kept only the in-frame ones, dropping some. The top ten hold approximately 0.36% of the sample, which has almost 200,000 clones, about 85% seen once. The sample consisted of PBMCs. These receptor sequences come from a male donor in good health and CMV-seropositive.

This rearrangement joins TRBV14 to TRBJ2-3; D remains unclear. Trimming took off 5 bases at V and 2 bases at J, with 8 bases between the two ends. The CDR3 extends over 13 amino acids. CDR1 and CDR2 (germline): SGHDN, FVKESK. CDR3 in amino acids: CASSYSNTDTQYF. CDR3 nucleotides: TGTGCCAGCAGCTACTCGAACACAGATACGCAGTATTTT.

The V and J genes are TRBV4-3 and TRBJ2-7, with 9 bases identical to TRBD2. Germline CDR1 is LGHNA and CDR2 is YSLEER. The CDR3 runs 16 residues. The V segment lost 5 bases and the J segment 4 bases; nucleotides outside the gene matches: 12. In nucleotides, the CDR3 is TGCGCCAGCAGCTCCGCAACGGCGGGAGGGCCGTACGAGCAGTACTTC. Its protein product is CASSSATAGGPYEQYF.

The V call is TRBV7-2, the J call TRBJ2-6; D possibly corresponds to TRBD2 (6 bases). Germline CDR1 SGHTA, CDR2 FQGNSA. Between the trimmed V and J ends, which lost 5 bases and 0 bases, there was a span of 17 bases. The CDR3 runs 18 residues. CDR3: CASSPGPDGSSGANVLTF. The DNA for the CDR3 is TGTGCCAGCAGCCCGGGGCCCGACGGGAGCTCTGGGGCCAACGTCCTGACTTTC.

V and J are TRBV6-5 and TRBJ2-7; a weak D match, TRBD2 (7 bases). The V end was cut by 6 bases, the J end by 6 bases, with 15 bases between. CDR1 is MNHEY, CDR2 SVGAGI, per germline. This CDR3 comprises 13 residues. This CDR3 is CASRRYREGEQYF. CDR3 sequence (DNA): TGTGCCAGCAGAAGATACAGGGAGGGCGAGCAGTACTTC.

To note about this clone: This same CDR3 is encoded by further DNA sequences in the sample. V usage is TRBV6-5 and J usage is TRBJ1-1, with D uncertain. The V gene lost 2 bases and the J gene lost 1 base, with 11 bases spanning the gap. Germline lookup yields CDR1 MNHEY and CDR2 SVGAGI. CDR3 length: 15 residues. The CDR3 region has the DNA TGTGCCAGCAGTTACAGGCAGGTGGGGAACACTGAAGCTTTCTTT. Its translation: CASSYRQVGNTEAFF.

This chain uses TRBV4-1 with TRBJ2-5; D unresolved. The DNA end favors TRBJ2-7, so the J call may be wrong. This CDR3 comprises 14 residues. CDR1 and CDR2 (germline): MGHRA, YSYEKL. The CDR3 loop reads CASSQEGGYYEQYF. The CDR3 coding sequence is TGCGCCAGCAGCCAAGAAGGCGGATACTACGAGCAGTACTTC.

V usage is TRBV19 and J usage is TRBJ2-5; maybe TRBD1 (5 bases). In germline, CDR1 is LNHDA, CDR2 SQIVND (reference sequence). The V end was cut by 5 bases, the J end by 2 bases, with 9 bases between. There are 13 residues in the CDR3. This chain's CDR3 is CASSGGAQETQYF. As DNA, the CDR3 is TGTGCCAGTAGTGGTGGGGCGCAAGAGACCCAGTACTTC.

This chain joins TRBV19 and TRBJ2-7; 7 nucleotides agree with TRBD1. CDR1 and CDR2 from the germline V gene are LNHDA and SQIVND (reference sequence). The CDR3 sequence is 14 residues long. V lost 5 bases, J lost 6 bases, and 10 bases stayed unmatched. The CDR3 loop reads CASSPGLRQGEQYF. CDR3 nucleotides: TGTGCCAGTAGTCCCGGGCTGCGACAGGGCGAGCAGTACTTC.

The chain is built from TRBV14 and TRBJ2-7, with TRBD2 as a possible D gene (5 bases). The germline V and J ends were trimmed by 4 bases and 0 bases, with 16 bases remaining between them. The CDR3 is 16 residues long. In germline, CDR1 is SGHDN, CDR2 FVKESK. CDR3 in DNA: TGTGCCAGCAGCCCCGGACTGTCCCACTACTCCTACGAGCAGTACTTC. It specifies CASSPGLSHYSYEQYF.

The chain combines TRBV7-2 with TRBJ1-1; D is unclear. Between the trimmed V and J ends, which lost 2 bases and 3 bases, there was a span of 10 bases. This CDR3 contains 14 residues. Germline-derived CDR1 and CDR2 are SGHTA and FQGNSA. DNA of the CDR3: TGTGCCAGCAGCTTACTAGTTGGTTACACTGAAGCTTTCTTT. Translating gives CASSLLVGYTEAFF.

This rearrangement joins TRBV5-4 to TRBJ1-6; 8 bases map to TRBD1. The CDR3 runs to 15 residues. Germline V CDR1 and CDR2: SGHNT, YYREEE (reference sequence). Trimming cost V 2 bases and J 7 bases; bases outside gene matches: 5. This CDR3 reads CASSLGQGLNSPLHF. The CDR3 bases are TGTGCCAGCAGCTTAGGACAGGGTCTGAATTCACCCCTCCACTTT. The variable domain in full, with the rest retrieved from reference TRBV5-4 and TRBJ1-6, is ETGVTQSPTHLIKTRGQQVTLRCSSQSGHNTVSWYQQALGQGPQFIFQYYREEENGRGNFPPRFSGLQFPNYSSELNVNALELDDSALYLCASSLGQGLNSPLHFGNGTRLTVT.

The chain joins TRBV7-8 to TRBJ1-5, with D perhaps matching TRBD1 (5 bases). Trimming took 8 bases from V and 0 from J, leaving 17 bases between them. The CDR3 consists of 16 residues. Germline CDR1 and CDR2: SGHVS and FQNEAQ. As DNA, the CDR3 is TGTGCCAGCGGACTATTTACAGGCTATAGCAATCAGCCCCAGCATTTT. This sequence encodes CASGLFTGYSNQPQHF.

The chain has TRBV11-2 and TRBJ1-2; D remains ambiguous. The CDR3 is 13 residues long. Per the germline V gene, CDR1 is SGHAT and CDR2 is FQNNGV. The V end lost 3 bases, the J end lost 8 bases, and 13 bases lay between the germline ends. The CDR3 sequence: CASSLVWTCGYTF. DNA for the CDR3: TGTGCCAGCAGCTTGGTTTGGACTTGCGGCTACACCTTC.

The rearrangement uses TRBV5-5 and TRBJ1-2; D is ambiguous. Germline values: CDR1 SGHKS, CDR2 YYEKEE (reference sequence). This CDR3 has 15 residues. With 4 bases removed from V and 4 bases from J, the gap between germline ends came to 17 bases. The CDR3 DNA sequence: TGTGCCAGCAGCGTCCTGAGCGTAACGGCCTATGGCTACACCTTC. Residues: CASSVLSVTAYGYTF. Full variable domain (remainder filled in from reference TRBV5-5 and TRBJ1-2): DAGVTQSPTHLIKTRGQQVTLRCSPISGHKSVSWYQQVLGQGPQFIFQYYEKEERGRGNFPDRFSARQFPNYSSELNVNALLLGDSALYLCASSVLSVTAYGYTFGSGTRLTVV.

The J gene is TRBJ2-3, the V gene TRBV5-1; the match to TRBD1 covers 8 bases. The CDR3 has 17 amino acids. Germline V gene data show CDR1 as SGHRS and CDR2 as YFSETQ. After removal of 2 bases from V and 2 bases from J, the junction contained 10 bases not matched to a gene. In DNA, the CDR3 is TGCGCCAGCAGCTTTTTTTGGACAGGGACAATCACAGATACGCAGTATTTT. This encodes CASSFFWTGTITDTQYF.

This CDR3 reads CASSSTGGEQYF. CDR3 in DNA: TGTGCCAGCTCATCGACAGGGGGCGAGCAGTACTTC. The chain uses TRBV18 and TRBJ2-7; 9 nucleotides agree with TRBD1. The V and J ends lost 5 bases and 6 bases, in that order; junction bases with no gene match: 2. The CDR3 loop spans 12 amino acids. Looked up from germline, CDR1 is KGHSH and CDR2 is LQKENI.

The J gene is TRBJ1-1, the V gene TRBV30; 8 nucleotides match TRBD1. CDR1 and CDR2 from the germline V gene are GTSNPN and SVGIG (reference sequence). The CDR3 consists of 13 residues. Trimming cost V 4 bases and J 5 bases; bases outside gene matches: 6. In DNA, the CDR3 is TGTGCCTGGATCCGGGACAGGAGGACTGAAGCTTTCTTT. As protein: CAWIRDRRTEAFF.